A single T cell receptor (beta chain) is shown here with its context. The data derive from a study of regulatory T cells in long-lasting Graves disease. Regarding time point: newly diagnosed GD, antithyroid drugs for less than 3 months. The TCR library was prepared using RNA isolated from PBMCs. The CDR3 is made up of 14 amino acids. Germline CDR1 MNHNS, CDR2 SASEGT. Deletions cut 6 bases from V and 0 bases from J, with 9 bases between. Investigators prepared the TCR beta libraries by applying iRepertoire HTBI primers and Arm-PCR of CDR3 regions. One entry per CDR3 protein results from TCRdb running MiXCR on the multiplex PCR reads. The repertoire includes 400,000 to 500,000 distinct CDR3 sequences, around 13% of them detected once, and around a sixth sits in the top ten. These sequences were also reported in another study, on T cells in Graves' hyperthyroidism and ophthalmopathy.

V usage is TRBV6-1 and J usage is TRBJ1-5, with no clear D. The receptor comes from a woman in her 50s with Graves disease. Material: peripheral blood mononuclear cells (PBMCs), obtained at new diagnosis, from a patient treated with antithyroid drugs. The DNA of the CDR3 is TGTGCCAGCAGCAAGAGATATAGCAATCAGCCCCAGCATTTT. Its translation is CASSKRYSNQPQHF.